Sequencing of this T cell receptor (beta chain) was carried out in a study of cytomegalovirus exposure and HLA in healthy donors. Vbeta (60) and Jbeta (13) primers were used in the PCR. Clones were sequenced by immunoSEQ multiplex PCR, and TCRdb holds only the in-frame ones, with some missing. The sample holds around 180,000 clones, around 75% seen once. The sample holds a few counts of this clone. The germline gives CDR1 SGHDT, CDR2 YYEEEE. The CDR3 consists of 13 residues. V was trimmed by 9 bases and J by 5 bases, leaving 14 bases between them. The chain joins TRBV5-6 to TRBJ2-2; a possible D gene is TRBD2 (5 bases). The sequenced sample was PBMCs. The clonotype was recovered from a woman between 25 and 40 years old in good health and CMV-seropositive. The CDR3 region is CATAVGETGELFF. In nucleotides, the CDR3 is TGTGCCACAGCGGTTGGGGAGACCGGGGAGCTGTTTTTT.